This TCR beta chain derives from a study of long-term antiretroviral therapy in people with HIV. Trimming took off 5 bases at V and 3 bases at J, with 13 bases between the two ends. This CDR3 comprises 14 residues. Germline loops: CDR1 SEHNR, CDR2 FQNEAQ (reference sequence). Cryopreserved PBMC numbered 1-10 million per sample before DNA extraction. Sequencing relied on immunoSEQ assay v3.0, run at survey level. Clones were sequenced by immunoSEQ multiplex PCR, and TCRdb holds only the in-frame ones, with some missing. This table holds roughly 25,000 clones, about four fifths found once. This receptor was taken from a man aged 25 to 40 with HIV. This specimen was unsorted PBMCs, taken 0.7 years before starting antiretroviral therapy. The V gene is TRBV7-9, the J gene TRBJ1-2; TRBD1 might be the D (6 bases). CDR3 region: CASSHKPGDYGYTF. The CDR3 DNA sequence: TGTGCCAGCAGCCACAAGCCAGGGGACTATGGCTACACCTTC. The variable domain in full, completed from reference TRBV7-9 and TRBJ1-2, reads DTGVSQNPRHKITKRGQNVTFRCDPISEHNRLYWYRQTLGQGPEFLTYFQNEAQLEKSRLLSDRFSAERPKGSFSTLEIQRTEQGDSAMYLCASSHKPGDYGYTFGSGTRLTVV.